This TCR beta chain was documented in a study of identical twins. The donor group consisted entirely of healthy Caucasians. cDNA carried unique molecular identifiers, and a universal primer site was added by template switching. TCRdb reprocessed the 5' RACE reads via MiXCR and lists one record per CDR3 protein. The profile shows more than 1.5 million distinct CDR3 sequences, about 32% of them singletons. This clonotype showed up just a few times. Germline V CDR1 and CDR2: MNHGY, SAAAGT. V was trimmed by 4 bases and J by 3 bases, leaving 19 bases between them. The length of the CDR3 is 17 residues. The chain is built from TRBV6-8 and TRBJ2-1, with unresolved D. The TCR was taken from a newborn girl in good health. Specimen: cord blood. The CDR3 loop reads CASSSKPRRWSYNEQFF. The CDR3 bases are TGTGCCAGCAGTTCTAAACCCCGACGCTGGAGCTACAATGAGCAGTTCTTC.